This TCR beta chain was retrieved from a study of blood T cell repertoires in COVID-19 (TCRdb year 2020). Study-level background: Samples from collaborators originated in the United States, Italy and Spain and spanned both the acute and convalescent phases of COVID-19. Sample metadata almost always included a de-identified subject ID, COVID-19 status, age in years and sex. The material from the prospective study consisted of cDNA or gDNA derived from T cells, B-cell-depleted T cells, or PBMCs. The dataset comprised deeply sampled blood TCRbeta repertoires from subjects exposed to, actively infected with, or recovered from COVID-19. The samples were drawn from two sources: the first 160 participants of the ongoing ImmuneRACE study, and 950 to 1,500 subjects contributed by 6 global collaborators. Where available, HLA class I and class II types were obtained from metadata supplied by the sample provider rather than from assay-based typing. The repertoires were made available in a free public database intended to serve as a resource for research on the immune response to SARS-CoV-2. What the authors observed across the whole study: The quantity of clinical and demographic metadata differed by source and by participant and was supplied without curation.

As regards this clone: Its antigen remains unidentified. No base quality values were provided; no much bigger clone lies one nucleotide off.

TCRbeta CDR3 regions were amplified from genomic DNA by means of the immunoSEQ Assay, a bias-controlled multiplex PCR. On the authors' methods: The number of nucleated cells in each sample was estimated from the amplification of reference gene primers within the assay. To quantify the absolute abundance of each unique TCRbeta CDR3 rearrangement, sequence reads were collapsed and filtered. For each sample, productive Simpson clonality was calculated as the square root of Simpson's diversity index across productive rearrangements. In TCRdb, the immuneACCESS table is reduced to in-frame sequences with V and J assigned. These tables do not hold every clone; where another copy was compared, an unresolved V gene accounts for under half, and the others remain unexplained. V, J and clone size were drawn from that table, and D and trimming were deduced from the DNA. This sample comprises under 250,000 clones, approximately 80% of them detected only once. The leading ten clones occupy approximately 1.3% of the sample.

Participants in the prospective study were aged about 18 to 89 years, lived in 20 to 30 United States geographic areas, and enrolled through a virtual design. In the prospective study, participants were assigned to cohorts based on the clinical history participants reported in a screening survey and a study questionnaire. Each participant in the prospective study had whole blood, serum and a nasopharyngeal or oropharyngeal swab collected by mobile phlebotomists. Over an approximately 2-month period, participants in the prospective study had the option of providing additional blood draws and questionnaires. Blood samples from the prospective study were shipped frozen or at room temperature prior to DNA extraction. From the cysteine up to the phenylalanine, the CDR3 has a length of 14 residues. The entry retains the CDR3 DNA only, 42 bases that are in frame from base 1. V lost 4 bases and J lost 6 bases, and the count of bases not matched to a germline gene is 6. From the germline V gene, CDR1 is SGHRS and CDR2 is YFSETQ.

This receptor was obtained from a woman aged 35 to 49 with acute COVID-19. The rearrangement combines TRBV5-1 with TRBJ1-2, with TRBD1 matching 10 junction bases. Source material: PBMCs or T cells enriched from blood (not recorded which). The nucleotide sequence is TGCGCCAGCAGCGTGGACAGGGGGAAGGATGGCTACACCTTC. Protein translation: CASSVDRGKDGYTF.